A selection of T cell receptor beta chains follows, all from one sample in a study of blood T cells in healthy people across ages. Each CDR3 protein gets one entry after TCRdb re-called the 5' RACE reads with MiXCR. The table shows 1.2 million to 1.5 million distinct CDR3 sequences, with 35% to 45% occurring only once. The sample comprised blood. The receptors stem from a woman younger than 35 in good health. The CDR3 runs from the conserved cysteine through the conserved F or W. The D gene is left open where the match is weak. The size field is filled for only some rows; it gives once, few, many or a size class.

j_gene	d_gene	abundance	v_gene	CDR3aa	CDR3nt
TRBJ2-7	TRBD1	NA	TRBV29-1	CSVRQGGYNEQYF	TGCAGCGTAAGACAGGGGGGATACAATGAGCAGTACTTC
TRBJ2-1	TRBD1	few	TRBV4-1	CASSQGGPGQGKNEQFF	TGCGCCAGCAGCCAAGGCGGGCCGGGACAGGGGAAAAATGAGCAGTTCTTC
TRBJ1-2	NA	NA	TRBV10-3	CAISEKDREPYGYTF	TGTGCCATCAGTGAGAAGGACCGGGAGCCCTATGGCTACACCTTC
TRBJ2-3	TRBD2	few	TRBV6-5	CASSYSSGGGLDLDTQYF	TGTGCCAGCAGTTACTCTAGCGGGGGGGGATTAGATTTGGATACGCAGTATTTT
TRBJ2-4	TRBD1	many	TRBV29-1	CSVEDGTGVFYHCTKNIQYF	TGCAGCGTTGAAGATGGAACAGGGGTGTTTTACCACTGCACCAAAAACATTCAGTACTTC
TRBJ2-7	NA	few	TRBV28	CATGDRSYEQYF	TGTGCCACCGGAGACAGGTCCTACGAGCAGTACTTC
TRBJ2-4	NA	few	TRBV29-1	CSVQNSSENIQYF	TGCAGCGTTCAAAATTCGTCGGAAAACATTCAGTACTTC
TRBJ1-2	TRBD1	NA	TRBV12-3/TRBV12-4	CASSSPGQGHYGYTF	TGTGCCAGCAGTTCGCCGGGACAGGGACACTATGGCTACACCTTC
TRBJ2-7	NA	NA	TRBV6-5	CASSYETSSYEQYF	TGTGCCAGCAGTTACGAGACTAGTTCTTACGAGCAGTACTTC
TRBJ2-7	NA	NA	TRBV20-1	CSARLGAEQYF	TGCAGTGCTCGGCTGGGAGCCGAGCAGTACTTC
TRBJ1-6	NA	NA	TRBV14	CASSQALGGRSPLHF	TGTGCCAGCAGCCAAGCCCTAGGGGGGCGGTCACCCCTCCACTTT
TRBJ1-5	NA	once	TRBV6-6	CASQVSGAGGQPQHF	TGTGCCAGCCAAGTCTCAGGGGCCGGAGGGCAGCCCCAGCATTTT
TRBJ2-7	NA	NA	TRBV14	CASSQDYRGREQYF	TGTGCCAGCAGCCAAGACTATAGGGGACGCGAGCAGTACTTC
TRBJ1-2	NA	few	TRBV20-1	CSAYRKSGRSNYGYTF	TGCAGTGCTTACAGAAAATCGGGACGGAGTAACTATGGCTACACCTTC
TRBJ2-7	NA	NA	TRBV20-1	CSASSAHFSDEQYF	TGCAGTGCTTCTAGCGCCCATTTCTCCGACGAGCAGTACTTC
TRBJ2-7	NA	few	TRBV12-3/TRBV12-4	CASTDVSRGPNEQYF	TGTGCCAGCACCGATGTCTCAAGAGGACCCAATGAGCAGTACTTC
TRBJ2-1	NA	NA	TRBV20-1	CSARNLGGAHSYNEQFF	TGCAGTGCTAGAAATCTAGGGGGGGCACATTCCTACAATGAGCAGTTCTTC
TRBJ2-3	TRBD1	few	TRBV27	CASSERTGGTDTQYF	TGTGCCAGCAGCGAACGGACAGGGGGCACAGATACGCAGTATTTT
TRBJ2-1	TRBD1	NA	TRBV4-1	CASSPSAAPRTGSSYNEQFF	TGCGCCAGCAGCCCCTCGGCTGCTCCCAGGACAGGGAGCTCCTACAATGAGCAGTTCTTC
TRBJ2-1	TRBD1	few	TRBV12-3/TRBV12-4	CASSLYALGQGANEQFF	TGTGCCAGCAGTTTATATGCGCTGGGTCAGGGGGCCAATGAGCAGTTCTTC
TRBJ1-4	NA	NA	TRBV7-9	CASSSQQGSNEELFF	TGTGCCAGCAGCTCCCAGCAGGGGTCTAATGAAGAACTGTTTTTT
TRBJ1-1	TRBD1	NA	TRBV9	CASSVGQGVNTEAFF	TGTGCCAGCAGCGTAGGACAGGGGGTGAACACTGAAGCTTTCTTT
TRBJ2-7	NA	NA	TRBV12-3/TRBV12-4	CASSLSPEAGYEQYF	TGTGCCAGCAGTTTAAGCCCCGAGGCGGGCTACGAGCAGTACTTC
TRBJ2-5	NA	NA	TRBV29-1	CSQTSADQETQYF	TGCAGCCAAACCTCGGCGGACCAAGAGACCCAGTACTTC
TRBJ2-1	NA	NA	TRBV27	CASHGGANNEQFF	TGTGCCAGCCATGGGGGCGCAAACAATGAGCAGTTCTTC
TRBJ1-2	NA	few	TRBV11-2	CASSLFGGGVYGYTF	TGTGCCAGCAGCCTATTCGGCGGGGGCGTCTATGGCTACACCTTC
TRBJ2-1	TRBD2	few	TRBV4-1	CASSQILADTYNEQFF	TGCGCCAGCAGCCAAATACTAGCGGACACATACAATGAGCAGTTCTTC
TRBJ1-2	NA	NA	TRBV4-2	CASSQDKGDSYTF	TGTGCCAGCAGCCAAGATAAGGGGGACAGCTACACCTTC
TRBJ2-2	TRBD2	NA	TRBV3-1	CASSRVGTTTGELFF	TGTGCCAGCAGCCGCGTTGGGACTACCACCGGGGAGCTGTTTTTT
TRBJ2-5	TRBD2	NA	TRBV10-3	CAISAGQREFAYNEQYF	TGTGCCATCAGTGCAGGTCAGCGGGAGTTCGCCTACAATGAGCAGTACTTC
TRBJ1-1	NA	NA	TRBV2	CASTERAALNTEAFF	TGTGCCAGCACCGAAAGGGCAGCATTGAACACTGAAGCTTTCTTT
TRBJ2-3	NA	many	TRBV5-1	CASSSPSGDTQYF	TGCGCCAGCAGCTCACCTTCGGGTGATACGCAGTATTTT
TRBJ2-5	NA	NA	TRBV11-2	CASSPFPRGRTEETQYF	TGTGCCAGCAGCCCCTTTCCTCGGGGAAGGACCGAGGAGACCCAGTACTTC
TRBJ2-5	TRBD2	NA	TRBV2	CASTELAGIQETQYF	TGTGCCAGCACAGAACTAGCGGGGATACAAGAGACCCAGTACTTC
TRBJ1-5	TRBD1	NA	TRBV6-2/TRBV6-3	CASSYPGQGVNQPQHF	TGTGCCAGCAGTTACCCGGGACAGGGGGTCAATCAGCCCCAGCATTTT
TRBJ1-2	NA	NA	TRBV5-1	CASSLAGGTSNYGYTF	TGCGCCAGCAGCTTGGCGGGGGGGACTTCTAACTATGGCTACACCTTC
TRBJ2-2	NA	NA	TRBV29-1	CSVDLENTGELFF	TGCAGCGTTGACTTGGAGAACACCGGGGAGCTGTTTTTT
TRBJ2-3	TRBD2	NA	TRBV10-1	CASSGASGRNADTQYF	TGCGCCAGCAGTGGTGCTAGCGGGAGGAACGCAGATACGCAGTATTTT
TRBJ2-7	NA	few	TRBV25-1	CASSDTASSYEQYF	TGTGCCAGCAGTGATACCGCTAGCTCCTACGAGCAGTACTTC
TRBJ1-6	NA	few	TRBV9	CASSAGTGNNSPLHF	TGTGCCAGCAGCGCCGGGACGGGGAATAATTCACCCCTCCACTTT